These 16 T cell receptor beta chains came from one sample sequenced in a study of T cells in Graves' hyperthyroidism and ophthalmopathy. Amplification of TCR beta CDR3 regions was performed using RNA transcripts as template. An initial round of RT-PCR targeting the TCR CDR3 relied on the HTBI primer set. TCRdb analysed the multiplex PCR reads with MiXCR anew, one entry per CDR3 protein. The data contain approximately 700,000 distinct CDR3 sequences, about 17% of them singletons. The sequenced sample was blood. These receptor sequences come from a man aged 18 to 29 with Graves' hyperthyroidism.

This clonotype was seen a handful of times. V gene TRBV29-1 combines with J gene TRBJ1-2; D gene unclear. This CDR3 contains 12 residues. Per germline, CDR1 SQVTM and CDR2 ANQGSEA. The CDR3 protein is CTVAGDNYGYTF. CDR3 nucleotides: TGCACCGTAGCCGGGGATAACTATGGCTACACCTTC.

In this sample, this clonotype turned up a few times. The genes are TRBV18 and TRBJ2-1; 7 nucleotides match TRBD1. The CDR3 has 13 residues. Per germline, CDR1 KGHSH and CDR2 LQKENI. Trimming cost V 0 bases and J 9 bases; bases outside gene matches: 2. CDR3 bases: TGTGCCAGCTCACCACCACAGGGGAGTGAGCAGTTCTTC. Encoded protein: CASSPPQGSEQFF.

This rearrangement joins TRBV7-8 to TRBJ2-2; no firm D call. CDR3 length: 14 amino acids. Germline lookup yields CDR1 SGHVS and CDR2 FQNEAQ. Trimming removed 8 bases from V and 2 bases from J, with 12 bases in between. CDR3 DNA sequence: TGTGCCAGCCGCCTAGGGTCTAACACCGGGGAGCTGTTTTTT. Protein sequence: CASRLGSNTGELFF.

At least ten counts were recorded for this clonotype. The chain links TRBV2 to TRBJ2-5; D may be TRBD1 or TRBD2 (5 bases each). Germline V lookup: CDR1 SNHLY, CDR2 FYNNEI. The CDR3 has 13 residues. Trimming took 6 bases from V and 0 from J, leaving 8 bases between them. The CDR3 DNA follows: TGTGCCAGCAGAGAGGGGTACCAAGAGACCCAGTACTTC. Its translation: CASREGYQETQYF.

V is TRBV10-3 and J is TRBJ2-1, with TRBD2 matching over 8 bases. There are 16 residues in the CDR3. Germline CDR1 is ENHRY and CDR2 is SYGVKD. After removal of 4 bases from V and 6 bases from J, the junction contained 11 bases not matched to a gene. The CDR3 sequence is CAISVGWLAGTNEQFF. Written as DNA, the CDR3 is TGTGCCATCAGTGTAGGGTGGCTAGCGGGCACCAATGAGCAGTTCTTC.

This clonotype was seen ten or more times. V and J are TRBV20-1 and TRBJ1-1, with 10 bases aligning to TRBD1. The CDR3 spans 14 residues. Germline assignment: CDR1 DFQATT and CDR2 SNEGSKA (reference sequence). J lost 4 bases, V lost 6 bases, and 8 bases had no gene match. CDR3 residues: CSAKTGGFRTEAFF. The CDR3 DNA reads TGCAGTGCCAAGACAGGGGGCTTTCGCACTGAAGCTTTCTTT.

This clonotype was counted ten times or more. The CDR3 bases are TGTGCCAGCAGCTTAGCGCCACATGCAGAAAACATTCAGTACTTC. Translation gives CASSLAPHAENIQYF. The chain has TRBV7-8 and TRBJ2-4; no clear D. The V end was cut by 0 bases, the J end by 5 bases, with 11 bases between. The CDR3 consists of 15 residues. The V gene's germline CDR1 is SGHVS and CDR2 FQNEAQ.

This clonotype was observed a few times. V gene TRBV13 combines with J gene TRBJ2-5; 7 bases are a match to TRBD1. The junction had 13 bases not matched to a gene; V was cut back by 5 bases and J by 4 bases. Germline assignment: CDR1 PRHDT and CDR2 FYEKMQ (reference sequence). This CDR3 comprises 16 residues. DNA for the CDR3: TGTGCCAGCAGCCCCCCCCGAGAGGGGGCACGAGAGACCCAGTACTTC. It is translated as CASSPPREGARETQYF.

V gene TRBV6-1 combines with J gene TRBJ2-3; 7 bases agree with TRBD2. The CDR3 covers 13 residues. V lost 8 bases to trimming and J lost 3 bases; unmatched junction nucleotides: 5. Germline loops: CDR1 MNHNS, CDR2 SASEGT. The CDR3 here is CASGSAGTDTQYF. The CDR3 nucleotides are TGTGCCAGCGGTTCAGCGGGAACAGATACGCAGTATTTT.

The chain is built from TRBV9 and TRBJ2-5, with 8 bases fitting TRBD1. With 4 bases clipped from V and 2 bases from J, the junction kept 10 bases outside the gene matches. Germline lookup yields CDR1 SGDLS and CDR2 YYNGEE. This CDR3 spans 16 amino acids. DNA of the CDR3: TGTGCCAGCAGCTCAACCCGGACAGGGCGACAAGAGACCCAGTACTTC. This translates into CASSSTRTGRQETQYF.

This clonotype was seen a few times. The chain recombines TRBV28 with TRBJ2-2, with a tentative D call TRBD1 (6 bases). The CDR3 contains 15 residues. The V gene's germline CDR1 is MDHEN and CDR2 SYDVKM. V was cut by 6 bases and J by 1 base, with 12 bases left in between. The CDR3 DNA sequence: TGTGCCAGCAGCGAAGAGACAGGGAACACCGGGGAGCTGTTTTTT. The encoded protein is CASSEETGNTGELFF.

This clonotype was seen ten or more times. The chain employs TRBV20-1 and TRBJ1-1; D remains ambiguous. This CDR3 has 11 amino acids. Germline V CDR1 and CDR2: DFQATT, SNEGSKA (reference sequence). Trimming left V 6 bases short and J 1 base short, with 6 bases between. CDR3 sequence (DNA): TGCAGTGCGGGAGGGAACACTGAAGCTTTCTTT. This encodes CSAGGNTEAFF.

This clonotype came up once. CDR3 sequence: CASGLPKEGVPEAFF. CDR3 DNA: TGTGCTAGTGGTTTGCCAAAAGAAGGGGTTCCTGAAGCTTTCTTT. The V and J genes are TRBV12-5 and TRBJ1-1; a weak D match, TRBD1 (5 bases). The CDR3 length is 15 residues. V shed 2 bases and J shed 6 bases, with 16 bases lying between them. Germline values: CDR1 LGHNT, CDR2 FRNRAP.

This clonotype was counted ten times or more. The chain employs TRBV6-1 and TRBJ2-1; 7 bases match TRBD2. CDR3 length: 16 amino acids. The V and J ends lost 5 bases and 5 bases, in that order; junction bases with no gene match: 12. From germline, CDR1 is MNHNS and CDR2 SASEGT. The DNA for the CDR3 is TGTGCCAGCAGTCCGCTTGCGGGGGTCGGGAACAATGAGCAGTTCTTC. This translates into CASSPLAGVGNNEQFF.

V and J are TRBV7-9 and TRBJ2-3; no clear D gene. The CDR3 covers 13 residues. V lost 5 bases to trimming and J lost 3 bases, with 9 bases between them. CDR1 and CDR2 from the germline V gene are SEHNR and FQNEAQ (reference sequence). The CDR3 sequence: CASSRPVTDTQYF. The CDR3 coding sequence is TGTGCCAGCAGCCGCCCAGTTACAGATACGCAGTATTTT.

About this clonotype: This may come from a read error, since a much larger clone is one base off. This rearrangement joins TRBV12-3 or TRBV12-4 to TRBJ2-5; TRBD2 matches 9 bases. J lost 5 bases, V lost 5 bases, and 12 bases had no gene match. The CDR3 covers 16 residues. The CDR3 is CASSPNSGSLVETQYF. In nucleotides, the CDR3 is TGTGCCAGCAGTCCTAATAGCGGGAGTCTAGTCGAGACCCAGTACTTC.